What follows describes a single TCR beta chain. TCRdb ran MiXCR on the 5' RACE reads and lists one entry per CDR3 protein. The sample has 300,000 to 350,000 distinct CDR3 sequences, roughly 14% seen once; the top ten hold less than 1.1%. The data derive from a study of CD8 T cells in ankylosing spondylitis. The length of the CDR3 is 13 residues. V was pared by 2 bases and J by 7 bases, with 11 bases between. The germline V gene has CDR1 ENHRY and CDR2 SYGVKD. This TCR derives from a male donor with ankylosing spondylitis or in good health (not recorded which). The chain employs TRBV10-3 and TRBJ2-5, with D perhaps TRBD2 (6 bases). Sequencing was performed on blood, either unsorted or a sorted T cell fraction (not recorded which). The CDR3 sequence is CAISEDSGGTQYF. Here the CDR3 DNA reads TGTGCCATCAGTGAGGACTCCGGGGGGACCCAGTACTTC.